A selection of T cell receptor beta chains follows, all from one sample in a study of blood T cell repertoires in COVID-19. Measured with immunoSEQ multiplex PCR; TCRdb has only the in-frame clones, and not every one. The table lists 180,000 or so clones, 70% to 85% of them singletons. Sequenced material: peripheral blood. These receptor sequences come from a woman older than 75 with acute or convalescent COVID-19. Both conserved end residues are part of each CDR3. A D gene is named only where the DNA matches it firmly.

v_call	j_call	d_call	cdr3_aa
TRBV11-2	TRBJ1-1	-	CASSPRVGNTEAFF
TRBV4-3	TRBJ2-1	TRBD2	CASSHSGGSDNEQFF
TRBV24-1	TRBJ1-2	TRBD1	CATSGTGLNYGYTF
TRBV2	TRBJ1-1	-	CASSEIQGGSTEAFF
TRBV3-1/TRBV3-2	TRBJ1-1	-	CASSHGAGETEAFF
TRBV7-9	TRBJ1-6	-	CASSLALGSNSPLHF
TRBV18	TRBJ2-3	-	CASSPSAGAGTDTQYF
TRBV5-1	TRBJ2-3	TRBD2	CASSPREGTDTQYF
TRBV6-2/TRBV6-3	TRBJ2-1	TRBD2	CASSSSGAYNEQFF
TRBV5-4	TRBJ2-3	TRBD1	CASSLGQGVIDTQYF
TRBV9	TRBJ1-5	TRBD1	CASSAYGQGGQPQHF
TRBV19	TRBJ1-1	-	CASSGGLGNTEAFF
TRBV19	TRBJ1-1	-	CASSMGGGLGNTEAFF
TRBV5-4	TRBJ2-5	TRBD2	CASSWAASGRAGETQYF
TRBV25-1	TRBJ1-5	TRBD1	CASSESGQDSNQPQHF
TRBV28	TRBJ2-5	-	CASSLVTESKATQYF
TRBV28	TRBJ2-7	TRBD1	CASSRDRVQYEQYF
TRBV19	TRBJ2-1	TRBD2	CASRPGGRELVEQFF
TRBV11-2	TRBJ2-7	-	CASSRTGNRYEQYF
TRBV7-9	TRBJ2-7	-	CASSPLGGYEQYF
TRBV19	TRBJ2-3	-	CASSISRGGGDTQYF
TRBV7-9	TRBJ1-2	-	CASSPSGLGYTF
TRBV12-5	TRBJ2-1	TRBD2	CASGLVSGLVF
TRBV11-2	TRBJ1-5	-	CASSLAPEQPQHF
TRBV27	TRBJ1-2	TRBD1	CASSFVSRGPGYTF
TRBV5-4	TRBJ2-7	TRBD1	CASSPSTGQAVYEQYF
TRBV6-5	TRBJ2-1	-	CASSYRSGAEQFF
TRBV5-4	TRBJ2-5	TRBD1	CASSNRDREVVLEYF
TRBV5-6	TRBJ2-7	TRBD1	CASSSTRDRLYEQYF
TRBV7-2	TRBJ1-2	TRBD1	CASSLGGAGTGSVGYTF
TRBV3-1/TRBV3-2	TRBJ2-2	TRBD1	CASSQAPPGGRAGELFF
TRBV7-3	TRBJ2-3	-	CASSPGDHTDTQYF
TRBV5-4	TRBJ2-5	-	CASSLRAGAPGETQYF
TRBV4-1	TRBJ2-3	TRBD2	CASSNEVSGGIGDTQYF
TRBV5-4	TRBJ2-2	TRBD2	CASSLWASGASGELFF
TRBV7-2	TRBJ2-7	-	CASSLGGGVITYEQYF
TRBV7-2	TRBJ2-7	-	CASSPNHEQYF
TRBV15	TRBJ2-1	TRBD2	CATSRDRVQGGPGRSYNEQFF
TRBV15	TRBJ2-7	TRBD1	CATSRGHSQGQGFHEQYF
TRBV25-1	TRBJ2-1	-	CASVGAGYSNEQFF
TRBV10-3	TRBJ2-7	TRBD2	CAISEEGAGEQYF
TRBV5-4	TRBJ2-2	TRBD2	CASSWMASGSSGELFF
TRBV5-1	TRBJ2-2	-	CASSLLSVGNTGELFF
TRBV27	TRBJ2-1	TRBD1	CASSFPLGTGLFF
TRBV12-5	TRBJ2-7	TRBD1	CASGLGAGGEQYF
TRBV18	TRBJ2-2	TRBD2	CASSPQSLAGVSNTGELFF
TRBV2	TRBJ1-5	-	CASSEGGGQPQHF
TRBV30	TRBJ2-3	TRBD2	CAWSVGLGITDTQYF
TRBV24-1	TRBJ1-1	-	CATSGGGNTEAFF
TRBV24-1	TRBJ2-1	TRBD2	CATSQGTSHNEQFF
TRBV5-1	TRBJ2-2	-	CASSQGLGDTGELFF